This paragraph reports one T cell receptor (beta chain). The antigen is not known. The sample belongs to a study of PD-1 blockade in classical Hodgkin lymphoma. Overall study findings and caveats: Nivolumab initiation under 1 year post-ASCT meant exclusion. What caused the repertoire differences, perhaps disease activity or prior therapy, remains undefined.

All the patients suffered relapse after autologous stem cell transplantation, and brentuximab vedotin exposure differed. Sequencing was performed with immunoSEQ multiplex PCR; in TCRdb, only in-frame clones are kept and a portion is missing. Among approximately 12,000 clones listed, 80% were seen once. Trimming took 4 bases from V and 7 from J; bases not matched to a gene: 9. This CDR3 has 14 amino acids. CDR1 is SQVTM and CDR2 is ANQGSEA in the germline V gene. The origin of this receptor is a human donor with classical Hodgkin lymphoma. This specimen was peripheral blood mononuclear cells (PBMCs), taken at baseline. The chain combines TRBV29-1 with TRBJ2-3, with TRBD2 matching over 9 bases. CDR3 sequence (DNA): TGCAGCGTTGGCGGGGGGGATCTCGTGCATACGCAGTATTTT. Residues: CSVGGGDLVHTQYF.